This T cell receptor (beta chain) was recovered during a study of regulatory T cells in long-lasting Graves disease. Study results and limitations: The study found TRBV28, TRBJ1-2 and TRBJ2-5 favored in persistent disease.

Both iRepertoire HTBI primers and Arm-PCR of CDR3 regions were used to build the TCR beta libraries. Via MiXCR, TCRdb re-called the multiplex PCR reads, giving one row per CDR3 protein. The profile covers some 560,000 distinct CDR3 sequences, with 15% to 20% appearing a single time and about 25% taken by the ten largest. To note about this clonotype: Its antigen is undetermined.

CDR1 and CDR2 (germline): SGHRS, YFSETQ. CDR3 length: 15 amino acids. With V trimmed by 1 base and J by 2 bases, 5 bases remained unmatched. Time point indicated: newly diagnosed GD, antithyroid drugs for less than 3 months. Construction of the TCR library relied on RNA isolated from PBMCs. As a group, patients came from one endocrinology department in Xi'an, China. These data were likewise used in another study, on T cells in Graves' hyperthyroidism and ophthalmopathy.

J is TRBJ1-2 and V is TRBV5-1, with 7 positions matching TRBD1. The input for sequencing was peripheral blood mononuclear cells (PBMCs), taken at new diagnosis, from a patient treated with antithyroid drugs. The TCR originated in a woman aged 35-65 years with Graves disease. The CDR3: CASSLYGGQNYGYTF. For the CDR3, the DNA is TGCGCCAGCAGCTTGTATGGGGGACAGAACTATGGCTACACCTTC.